This TCR beta chain was recovered during a study of Graves' ophthalmopathy and Graves' hyperthyroidism. Study outcomes and limitations: Predictions made by the model for ophthalmopathy progression reached over 55% sensitivity and around 73% specificity.

CDR3 length: 15 residues. CDR1 and CDR2 from the germline V gene are MNHEY and SVGEGT. V lost 10 bases to trimming and J lost 7 bases; unmatched junction nucleotides: 8. Beta-chain TCR CDR3 regions were amplified from RNA transcripts. Second-round multiplex PCR followed a first-round RT-PCR using HTBI primers. TCRdb re-called the multiplex PCR reads with MiXCR, one entry per CDR3 protein. The table lists approximately 640,000 distinct CDR3 sequences, over 40% of them singletons, with about 3.3% in the top ten. This clonotype was observed at least ten times. Antigen unknown. Moderate-to-severe activity, CAS ≥3, NOSPECS ≥4 and duration under 3 months were recorded for donors with ophthalmopathy.

Sequencing was carried out using peripheral blood. J is TRBJ1-6 and V is TRBV6-2 or TRBV6-3; 12 bases agree with TRBD1. The sequence came from an adult man with Graves' ophthalmopathy. CDR3 sequence reads: CATTGQGASNSPLHF. CDR3 nucleotide sequence: TGTGCCACAACGGGACAGGGGGCATCCAATTCACCCCTCCACTTT.